The rows below give T cell receptor beta chains drawn from one sample of a study of blood T cell repertoires in COVID-19. Here immunoSEQ multiplex PCR was the method, and the copy in TCRdb shows in-frame clones only, minus some. The data show 97,000 or so clones, roughly 84% seen once. Sequenced input: peripheral blood. The receptor source for this set is a human donor in a cohort sampled during active COVID-19. CDR3s include the opening cysteine and the closing phenylalanine or tryptophan. The D gene is left open where the match is weak. For some rows the clone size is stated as once, few or many, or as a class when expanded; others skip it.

few,NA,TRBJ1-1,TRBV6-2/TRBV6-3,CASSYRGGGSAFF,TGTGCCAGCAGTTACCGCGGGGGGGGCAGCGCTTTCTTT
NA,NA,TRBJ2-2,TRBV9,CASSPGDYLGTGELFF,TGTGCCAGCAGCCCAGGGGACTATTTGGGCACCGGGGAGCTGTTTTTT
NA,TRBD2,TRBJ2-1,TRBV6-4,CASTLSGGSYNEQFF,TGTGCCAGCACTCTTAGCGGGGGCTCCTACAATGAGCAGTTCTTC
NA,NA,TRBJ2-2,TRBV15,CATSRDTPNTGELFF,TGTGCCACCAGCAGAGATACTCCGAACACCGGGGAGCTGTTTTTT
NA,NA,TRBJ2-7,TRBV6-1,CASSEARTGLYEQYF,TGTGCCAGCAGTGAAGCCCGGACAGGACTATACGAGCAGTACTTC
once,TRBD1,TRBJ2-5,TRBV7-9,CASSLTGVETQYF,TGTGCCAGCAGCTTAACAGGGGTAGAGACCCAGTACTTC
NA,TRBD1,TRBJ2-7,TRBV18,CASSPPDRVYEQYF,TGTGCCAGCTCACCACCCGACAGGGTATACGAGCAGTACTTC
NA,NA,TRBJ2-3,TRBV10-1,CASSEGETGRSTDTQYF,TGCGCCAGCAGTGAGGGCGAGACAGGGAGGAGCACAGATACGCAGTATTTT
NA,TRBD2,TRBJ2-1,TRBV30,CALRTSGGARRFF,TGTGCCTTGAGGACTAGCGGGGGGGCCCGTCGGTTCTTC
NA,TRBD1,TRBJ2-1,TRBV27,CASRTGGNLYNEQFF,TGTGCCAGCAGGACAGGGGGCAATCTCTACAATGAGCAGTTCTTC
NA,NA,TRBJ1-5,TRBV7-2,CASSFGGTPSNQPQHF,TGTGCCAGCAGCTTTGGTGGGACACCAAGCAATCAGCCCCAGCATTTT
NA,TRBD2,TRBJ2-7,TRBV4-2,CASSRLGGYDEQYF,TGTGCCAGCAGCCGGTTGGGAGGGTATGACGAGCAGTACTTC
NA,NA,TRBJ1-5,TRBV5-8,CASNHGRSLSNQPQHF,TGTGCCAGCAACCATGGGAGATCCTTAAGCAATCAGCCCCAGCATTTT
NA,NA,TRBJ2-7,TRBV28,CASSHRDTNYEQYF,TGTGCCAGCAGCCACCGGGACACTAACTACGAGCAGTACTTC
NA,TRBD2,TRBJ2-2,TRBV9,CASSPGGANTGELFF,TGTGCCAGCAGCCCGGGGGGGGCGAACACCGGGGAGCTGTTTTTT
once,NA,TRBJ1-2,TRBV6-5,CASSYSSFYGYTF,TGTGCCAGCAGTTACTCTTCCTTCTATGGCTACACCTTC
NA,NA,TRBJ2-7,TRBV5-1,CASSLGQQSYEQYF,TGCGCCAGCAGCTTGGGACAGCAATCCTACGAGCAGTACTTC
NA,NA,TRBJ2-1,TRBV4-1,CASSPYGVSYNEQFF,TGCGCCAGCAGCCCCTACGGGGTCTCCTACAATGAGCAGTTCTTC
few,NA,TRBJ1-5,TRBV5-6,CASSADSQPQHF,TGTGCCAGCAGCGCGGACAGCCAGCCCCAGCATTTT
NA,NA,TRBJ1-5,TRBV18,CASSFQGSNQPQHF,TGTGCCAGCTCCTTCCAGGGGTCCAATCAGCCCCAGCATTTT
NA,TRBD2,TRBJ2-7,TRBV18,CASSPGTSDEQYF,TGTGCCAGCTCCCCCGGGACTAGCGACGAGCAGTACTTC
NA,NA,TRBJ2-2,TRBV7-2,CASSLAGGLGGELFF,TGTGCCAGCAGCTTAGCGGGGGGGCTTGGCGGGGAGCTGTTTTTT
NA,TRBD1,TRBJ1-1,TRBV11-1,CASNIGDRGPTEAFF,TGTGCCAGCAACATCGGAGACAGGGGGCCCACTGAAGCTTTCTTT
NA,NA,TRBJ1-2,TRBV5-8,CASSRSNYGYTF,TGTGCCAGCAGCCGGTCTAACTATGGCTACACCTTC
NA,NA,TRBJ2-1,TRBV4-3,CASSQEGDEQFF,TGCGCCAGCAGCCAAGAAGGGGATGAGCAGTTCTTC
once,NA,TRBJ2-2,TRBV7-3,CASSPGAGASGELFF,TGTGCCAGCAGCCCTGGGGCGGGGGCTTCCGGGGAGCTGTTTTTT
NA,NA,TRBJ2-3,TRBV9,CASSAWGGPGEDTQYF,TGTGCCAGCAGCGCCTGGGGGGGCCCGGGTGAGGATACGCAGTATTTT
once,NA,TRBJ2-2,TRBV6-1,CASSELNTGELFF,TGTGCCAGCAGTGAACTGAACACCGGGGAGCTGTTTTTT
once,NA,TRBJ1-1,TRBV5-4,CASRISVNTEAFF,TGTGCCAGCAGAATTTCGGTGAACACTGAAGCTTTCTTT
NA,NA,TRBJ2-3,TRBV5-1,CASSVNRDTSTQYF,TGCGCCAGCAGCGTAAACCGGGACACCTCCACGCAGTATTTT
NA,TRBD2,TRBJ2-1,TRBV4-1,CASSQGGLAGVSSYNEQFF,TGCGCCAGCAGCCAAGGTGGACTAGCGGGGGTTAGCTCCTACAATGAGCAGTTCTTC
few,NA,TRBJ2-7,TRBV29-1,CSVAAAEQYF,TGCAGCGTTGCGGCGGCAGAGCAGTACTTC
NA,NA,TRBJ2-5,TRBV9,CASSSRQIQETQYF,TGTGCCAGCAGCTCTCGACAGATTCAAGAGACCCAGTACTTC
once,TRBD1,TRBJ1-2,TRBV9,CASSPGTGSGYTF,TGTGCCAGCAGCCCCGGGACAGGATCTGGCTACACCTTC